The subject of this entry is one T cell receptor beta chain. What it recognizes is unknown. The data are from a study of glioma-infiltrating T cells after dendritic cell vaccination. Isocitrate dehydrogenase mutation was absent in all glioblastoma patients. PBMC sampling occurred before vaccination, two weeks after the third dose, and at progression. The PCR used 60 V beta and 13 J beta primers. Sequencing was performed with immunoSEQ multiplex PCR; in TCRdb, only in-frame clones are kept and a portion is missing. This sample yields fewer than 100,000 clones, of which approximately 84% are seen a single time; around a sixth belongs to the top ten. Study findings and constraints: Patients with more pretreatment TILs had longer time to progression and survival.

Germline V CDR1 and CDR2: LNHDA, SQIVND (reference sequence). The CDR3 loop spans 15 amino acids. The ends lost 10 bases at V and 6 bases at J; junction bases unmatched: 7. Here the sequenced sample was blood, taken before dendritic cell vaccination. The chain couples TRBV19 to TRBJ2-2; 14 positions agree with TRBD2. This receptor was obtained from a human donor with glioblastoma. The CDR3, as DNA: TGTGCCACCGAACAGGGACTAGCGGGAGCCGGGGAGCTGTTTTTT. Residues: CATEQGLAGAGELFF.